Included here is one T cell receptor (beta chain) sequence, with context. Its antigen remains unidentified. This sample stems from a study of OX40 agonist ivuxolimab in advanced cancers. Overall study context: A mean age of approximately 64 years, range about 20 to 79, was recorded, and 82.7% were male. Partial response was recorded in three patients: one hepatocellular carcinoma and two cutaneous melanoma cases. Overall study findings and caveats: Certain nonresponders likewise exhibited a low normalized T-cell clonal expansion. CD8+ T cells averaged more expanded clones than CD4+.

CDR1 is LGHNA, CDR2 YSLEER, per germline. The length of the CDR3 is 13 residues. The ends were cut back, 0 bases at V and 10 bases at J, with 10 bases in the middle. TCRdb's table, derived via immunoSEQ multiplex PCR, lists solely in-frame clones and lacks some. The table lists around 72,000 clones, roughly 89% of them singletons. The material was CD4+ or CD8+ T cells sorted from blood, obtained in a trial of the OX40 agonist ivuxolimab. This TCR was sampled from an adult with an advanced solid tumor such as melanoma, head and neck, liver or kidney cancer. V is TRBV4-3 and J is TRBJ1-3; the D is unclear. The CDR3 is CASSQDSLRTIYF. The CDR3 DNA reads TGCGCCAGCAGCCAAGATTCCCTTCGGACCATATATTTT.